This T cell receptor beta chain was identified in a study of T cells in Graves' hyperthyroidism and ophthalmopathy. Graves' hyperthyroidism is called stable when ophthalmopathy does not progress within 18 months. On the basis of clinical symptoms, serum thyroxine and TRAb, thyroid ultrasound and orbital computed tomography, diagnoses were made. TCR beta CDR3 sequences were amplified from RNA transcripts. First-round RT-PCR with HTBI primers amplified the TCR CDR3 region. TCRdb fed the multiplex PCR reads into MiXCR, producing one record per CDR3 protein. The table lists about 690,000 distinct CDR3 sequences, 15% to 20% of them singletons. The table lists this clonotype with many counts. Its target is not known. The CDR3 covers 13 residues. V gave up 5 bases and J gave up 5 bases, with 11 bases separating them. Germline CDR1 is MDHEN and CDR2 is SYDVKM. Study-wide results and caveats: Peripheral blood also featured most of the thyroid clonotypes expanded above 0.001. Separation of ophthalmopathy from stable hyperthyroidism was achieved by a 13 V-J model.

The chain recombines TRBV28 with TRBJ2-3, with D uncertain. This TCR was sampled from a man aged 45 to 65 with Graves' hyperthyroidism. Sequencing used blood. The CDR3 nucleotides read TGTGCCAGCAGTGAAACACAAGTAGATACGCAGTATTTT. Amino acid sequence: CASSETQVDTQYF.